These 10 T cell receptor beta chains came from one sample sequenced in a study of human T cells and chemical hapten exposure. TCRdb reprocessed the RACE reads with MiXCR, giving one entry per CDR3 protein. Here the sample spans 300,000 to 400,000 distinct CDR3 sequences, 4.5% to 6% being singletons. The time point here: pre-sensitization, week 0. Treatment reported: therapeutic diphenylcyclopropenone sensitization with weekly scalp DPC. The sample here was whole blood, taken in connection with sensitization to the hapten diphenylcyclopropenone (DPC). These receptors came from a woman in her fifties or sixties with alopecia areata. Some clones in this sample may be carry-over from other donors' samples.

This clonotype was seen only a few times. V and J are TRBV15 and TRBJ2-3; D is unresolved. Germline V lookup: CDR1 LNHNV, CDR2 YYDKDF (reference sequence). Trimming stripped 3 bases from V and 2 bases from J, with 6 bases between. The CDR3 spans 13 residues. This CDR3 reads CATSSTTTDTQYF. For the CDR3, the DNA is TGTGCCACCAGCAGCACGACCACAGATACGCAGTATTTT.

V is TRBV12-3 or TRBV12-4 and J is TRBJ1-6, with 8 positions matching TRBD1. The junction had 14 bases not matched to a gene; V was cut back by 6 bases and J by 7 bases. The CDR3 sequence is 17 residues long. In nucleotides, the CDR3 is TGTGCCAGCAGCCTGGGTTACGCAGGGGGCTCGAATTCACCCCTCCACTTT. Its protein is CASSLGYAGGSNSPLHF.

The chain recombines TRBV7-9 with TRBJ1-6; TRBD1 might be the D (5 bases). The CDR3 totals 14 residues. Trimming shortened V by 4 bases and J by 6 bases, and 10 bases separated the two germline ends. Germline CDR1 reads SEHNR; CDR2 reads FQNEAQ (reference sequence). Written as DNA, the CDR3 is TGTGCCAGCAGCTCTGCAGGGCCTAATTCACCCCTCCACTTT. Protein: CASSSAGPNSPLHF. Drawing the rest from reference TRBV7-9 and TRBJ1-6, the complete variable domain is DTGVSQNPRHKITKRGQNVTFRCDPISEHNRLYWYRQTLGQGPEFLTYFQNEAQLEKSRLLSDRFSAERPKGSFSTLEIQRTEQGDSAMYLCASSSAGPNSPLHFGNGTRLTVT.

To note about this clonotype: It may be a read error: a sequence one base away is much more abundant. The chain recombines TRBV5-1 with TRBJ2-2; D is tentatively TRBD1 or TRBD2 (5 bases each). The CDR3 consists of 16 residues. CDR1 is SGHRS and CDR2 is YFSETQ in the germline V gene. CDR3 protein: CASSPAGNTNTGELYF. As DNA, the CDR3 is TGCGCCAGCAGCCCGGCAGGGAACACGAACACCGGGGAGCTGTATTTT.

This clonotype has a count of ten or more. V gene TRBV11-2 combines with J gene TRBJ2-1; 7 positions match TRBD1. This CDR3 comprises 16 residues. V shed 5 bases and J 4 bases; nucleotides not matched to a gene: 11. In germline, CDR1 is SGHAT, CDR2 FQNNGV. CDR3 DNA sequence: TGTGCCAGCAGCCCCTCACAGGGGAAGGTTTACAATGAGCAGTTCTTC. Residues: CASSPSQGKVYNEQFF.

Only a few counts were recorded for this clonotype. The chain uses TRBV6-5 and TRBJ1-1; TRBD1 is a possible D gene (5 bases). Germline V gives CDR1 MNHEY, CDR2 SVGAGI. Between the trimmed V and J ends, which lost 0 bases and 5 bases, there was a span of 13 bases. The CDR3 extends over 15 amino acids. CDR3 nucleotide sequence: TGTGCCAGCAGTTACTCCTACCGGGGGGGTACTGAAGCTTTCTTT. Translating it yields CASSYSYRGGTEAFF.

Ten or more counts support this clonotype. The V call is TRBV6-1, the J call TRBJ1-1; D call uncertain. This CDR3 is built from 13 residues. Trimming left V 3 bases short and J 4 bases short, with 9 bases between. Germline-derived CDR1 and CDR2 are MNHNS and SASEGT. DNA for the CDR3: TGTGCCAGCAGTGACGCTGGCAGCACTGAAGCTTTCTTT. Translated, it gives CASSDAGSTEAFF.

This clonotype has a handful of counts. This rearrangement joins TRBV5-8 to TRBJ2-3; D not certain. This CDR3 has 16 amino acids. Trimming removed 0 bases from V and 1 base from J, with 12 bases in between. Germline CDR1 SGHTS, CDR2 YDEGEE. CDR3 protein: CASSLGPELGTDTQYF. The CDR3 bases are TGTGCCAGCAGCTTGGGTCCAGAATTAGGCACAGATACGCAGTATTTT.

This clonotype was observed at least ten times. The chain combines TRBV29-1 with TRBJ1-1; 7 positions match TRBD1. The CDR3 consists of 13 residues. V shed 5 bases, J shed 4 bases, and the junction held 7 bases outside the gene matches. Germline V lookup: CDR1 SQVTM, CDR2 ANQGSEA. The CDR3 reads CSVIGGGRTEAFF. The CDR3 nucleotides are TGCAGCGTTATAGGGGGCGGGCGCACTGAAGCTTTCTTT.

This clonotype was seen a handful of times. The chain carries TRBV4-2 and TRBJ2-3, with a weak D call TRBD2 (7 bases). The CDR3 loop spans 18 amino acids. Trimming removed 0 bases from V and 0 bases from J, with 16 bases in between. Per germline, CDR1 LGHNA and CDR2 YNFKEQ. CDR3 amino acids: CASSQDGGGSPSTDTQYF. The CDR3 coding sequence is TGTGCCAGCAGCCAAGATGGGGGCGGGAGCCCTAGCACAGATACGCAGTATTTT.